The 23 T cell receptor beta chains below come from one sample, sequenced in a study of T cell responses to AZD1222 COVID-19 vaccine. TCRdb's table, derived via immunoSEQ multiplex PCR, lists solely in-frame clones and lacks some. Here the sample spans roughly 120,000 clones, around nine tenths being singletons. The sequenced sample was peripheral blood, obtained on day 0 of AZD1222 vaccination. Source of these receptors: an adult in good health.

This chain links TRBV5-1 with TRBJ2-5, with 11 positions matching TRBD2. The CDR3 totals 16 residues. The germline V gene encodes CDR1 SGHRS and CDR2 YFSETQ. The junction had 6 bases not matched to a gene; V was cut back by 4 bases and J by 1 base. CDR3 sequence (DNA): TGCGCCAGCAGCGAGCCGGGACTAGCGGTCCAAGAGACCCAGTACTTC. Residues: CASSEPGLAVQETQYF.

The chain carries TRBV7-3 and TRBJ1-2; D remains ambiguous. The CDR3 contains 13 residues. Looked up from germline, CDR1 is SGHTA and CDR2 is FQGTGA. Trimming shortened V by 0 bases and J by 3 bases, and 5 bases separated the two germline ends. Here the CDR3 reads CASSLTADYGYTF. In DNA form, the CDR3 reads TGTGCCAGCAGCTTAACGGCAGACTATGGCTACACCTTC.

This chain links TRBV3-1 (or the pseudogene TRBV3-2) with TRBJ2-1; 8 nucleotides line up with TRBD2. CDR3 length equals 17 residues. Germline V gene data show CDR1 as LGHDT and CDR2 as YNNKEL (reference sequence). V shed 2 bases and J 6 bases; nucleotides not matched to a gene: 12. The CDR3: CASSQPELAELPNEQFF. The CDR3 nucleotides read TGTGCCAGCAGCCAACCCGAACTAGCGGAGCTCCCCAATGAGCAGTTCTTC.

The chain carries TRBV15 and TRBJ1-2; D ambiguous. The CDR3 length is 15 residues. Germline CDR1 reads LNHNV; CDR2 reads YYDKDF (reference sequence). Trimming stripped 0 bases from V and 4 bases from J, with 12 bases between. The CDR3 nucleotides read TGTGCCACCAGCAGAGATTATGACCCATCCTATGGCTACACCTTC. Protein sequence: CATSRDYDPSYGYTF.

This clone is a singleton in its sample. CDR3 DNA: TGTGCCAGCAGCTATGGACTAGCGGGCAAGGTAACCTACAATGAGCAGTTCTTC. Protein sequence: CASSYGLAGKVTYNEQFF. The genes are TRBV13 and TRBJ2-1; 11 bases match TRBD2. The germline V gene has CDR1 PRHDT and CDR2 FYEKMQ (reference sequence). V gave up 4 bases and J gave up 2 bases; unmatched junction bases: 10. This CDR3 region has 18 residues. The full variable domain, with the rest looked up from reference TRBV13 and TRBJ2-1, is AAGVIQSPRHLIKEKRETATLKCYPIPRHDTVYWYQQGPGQDPQFLISFYEKMQSDKGSIPDRFSAQQFSDYHSELNMSSLELGDSALYFCASSYGLAGKVTYNEQFFGPGTRLTVL.

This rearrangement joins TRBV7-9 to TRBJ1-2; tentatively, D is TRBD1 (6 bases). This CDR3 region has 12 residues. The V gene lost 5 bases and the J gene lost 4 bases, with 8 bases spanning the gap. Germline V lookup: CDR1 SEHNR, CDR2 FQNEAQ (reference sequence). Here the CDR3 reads CASSEDSYGYTF. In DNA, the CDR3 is TGTGCCAGCAGCGAGGACAGCTATGGCTACACCTTC.

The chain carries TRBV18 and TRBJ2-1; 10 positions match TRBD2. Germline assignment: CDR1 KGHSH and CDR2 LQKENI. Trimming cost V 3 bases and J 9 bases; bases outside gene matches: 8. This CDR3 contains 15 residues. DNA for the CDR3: TGTGCCAGCTCACCGGGGCTAGCGGGAGTCGGTGAGCAGTTCTTC. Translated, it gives CASSPGLAGVGEQFF.

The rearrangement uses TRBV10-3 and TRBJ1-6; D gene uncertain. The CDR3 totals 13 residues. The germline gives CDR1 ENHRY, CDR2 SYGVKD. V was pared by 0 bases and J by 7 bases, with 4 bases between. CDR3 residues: CAISESPNSPLHF. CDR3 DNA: TGTGCCATCAGTGAGTCCCCAAATTCACCCCTCCACTTT.

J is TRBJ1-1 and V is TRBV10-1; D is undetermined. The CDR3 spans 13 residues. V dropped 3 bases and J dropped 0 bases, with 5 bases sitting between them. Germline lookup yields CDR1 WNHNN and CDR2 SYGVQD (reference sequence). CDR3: CASSDGLNTEAFF. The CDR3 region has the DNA TGCGCCAGCAGTGATGGGCTGAACACTGAAGCTTTCTTT.

The chain's CDR3 is CASSSRTGGIETQYF. CDR3 nucleotide sequence: TGTGCCAGCAGCTCAAGGACAGGGGGGATAGAGACCCAGTACTTC. J is TRBJ2-5 and V is TRBV7-7; 10 bases map to TRBD1. The CDR3 is 15 residues long. The germline gives CDR1 SSHAT, CDR2 FNYEAQ (reference sequence). V shed 4 bases and J 4 bases; nucleotides not matched to a gene: 6.

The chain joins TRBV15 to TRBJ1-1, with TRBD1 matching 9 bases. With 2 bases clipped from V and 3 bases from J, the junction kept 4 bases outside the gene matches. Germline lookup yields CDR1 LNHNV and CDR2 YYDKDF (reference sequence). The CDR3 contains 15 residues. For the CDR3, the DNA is TGTGCCACCAGCAGACCGGACAGGGGTTACACTGAAGCTTTCTTT. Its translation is CATSRPDRGYTEAFF.

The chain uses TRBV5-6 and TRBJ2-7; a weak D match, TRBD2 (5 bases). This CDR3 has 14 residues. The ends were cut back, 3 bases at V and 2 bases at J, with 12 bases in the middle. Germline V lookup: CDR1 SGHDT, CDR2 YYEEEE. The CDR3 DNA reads TGTGCCAGCAGCTCAGGAGCGGATACCTACGAGCAGTACTTC. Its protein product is CASSSGADTYEQYF.

The CDR3: CATFPGTGSRHSGNTIYF. In nucleotides, the CDR3 is TGTGCCACCTTCCCCGGGACAGGGAGCCGTCACTCTGGAAACACCATATATTTT. The chain has TRBV24-1 and TRBJ1-3, with 9 bases fitting TRBD1. The CDR3 consists of 18 residues. The germline gives CDR1 KGHDR, CDR2 SFDVKD. V was clipped by 9 bases and J by 0 bases; unmatched bases: 14.

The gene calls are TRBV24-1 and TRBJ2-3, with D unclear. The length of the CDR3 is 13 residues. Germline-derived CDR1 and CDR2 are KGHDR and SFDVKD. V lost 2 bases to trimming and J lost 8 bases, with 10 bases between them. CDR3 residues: CATSDSPALTQYF. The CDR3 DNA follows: TGTGCCACCAGTGATTCCCCCGCACTTACGCAGTATTTT.

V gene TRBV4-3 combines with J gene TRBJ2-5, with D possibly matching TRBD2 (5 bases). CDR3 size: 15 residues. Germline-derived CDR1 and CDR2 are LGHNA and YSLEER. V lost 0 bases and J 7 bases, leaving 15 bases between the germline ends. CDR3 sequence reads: CASSQDRTHKGTQYF. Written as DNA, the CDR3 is TGCGCCAGCAGCCAAGATAGGACTCATAAGGGGACCCAGTACTTC.

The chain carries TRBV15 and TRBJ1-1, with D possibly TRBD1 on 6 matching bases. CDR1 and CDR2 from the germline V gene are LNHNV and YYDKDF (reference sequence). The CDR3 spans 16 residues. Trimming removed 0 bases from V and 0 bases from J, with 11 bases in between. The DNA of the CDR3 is TGTGCCACCAGCAGAGATCTTCCAGGGGTGAACACTGAAGCTTTCTTT. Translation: CATSRDLPGVNTEAFF.

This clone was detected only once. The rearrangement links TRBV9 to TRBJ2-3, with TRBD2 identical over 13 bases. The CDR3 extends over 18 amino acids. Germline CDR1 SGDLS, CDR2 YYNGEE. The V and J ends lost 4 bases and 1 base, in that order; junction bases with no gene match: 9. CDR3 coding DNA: TGTGCCAGCAGCCTCCGACTAGCGGGAGGTCCGGGCACAGATACGCAGTATTTT. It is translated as CASSLRLAGGPGTDTQYF. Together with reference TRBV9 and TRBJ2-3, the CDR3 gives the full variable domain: DSGVTQTPKHLITATGQRVTLRCSPRSGDLSVYWYQQSLDQGLQFLIQYYNGEERAKGNILERFSAQQFPDLHSELNLSSLELGDSALYFCASSLRLAGGPGTDTQYFGPGTRLTVL.

CDR3 loop: CASSFTSGVLQTQYF. Written as DNA, the CDR3 is TGTGCCAGCAGTTTTACTAGCGGGGTTCTTCAGACCCAGTACTTC. The V call is TRBV28, the J call TRBJ2-5, with 10 bases identical to TRBD2. The V and J ends lost 3 bases and 6 bases, in that order; junction bases with no gene match: 7. Germline V CDR1 and CDR2: MDHEN, SYDVKM. This CDR3 contains 15 residues.

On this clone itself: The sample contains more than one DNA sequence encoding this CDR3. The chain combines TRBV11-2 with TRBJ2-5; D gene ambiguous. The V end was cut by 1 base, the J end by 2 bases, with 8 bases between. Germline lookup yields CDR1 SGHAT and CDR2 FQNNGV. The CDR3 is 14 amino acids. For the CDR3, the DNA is TGTGCCAGCAGCTTAGCGGGCAGTCAAGAGACCCAGTACTTC. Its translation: CASSLAGSQETQYF.

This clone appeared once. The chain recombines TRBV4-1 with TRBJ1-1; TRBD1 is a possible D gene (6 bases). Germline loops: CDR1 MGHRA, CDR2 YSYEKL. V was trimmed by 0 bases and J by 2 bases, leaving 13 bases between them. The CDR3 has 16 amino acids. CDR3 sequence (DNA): TGCGCCAGCAGCCAAGAAGGGACACGGCTTAACACTGAAGCTTTCTTT. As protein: CASSQEGTRLNTEAFF.

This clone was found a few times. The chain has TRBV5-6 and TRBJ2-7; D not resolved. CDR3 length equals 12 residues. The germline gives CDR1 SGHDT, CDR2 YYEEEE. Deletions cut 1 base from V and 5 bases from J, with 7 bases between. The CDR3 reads CASSLTVHEQYF. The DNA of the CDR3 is TGTGCCAGCAGCTTGACCGTACACGAGCAGTACTTC.

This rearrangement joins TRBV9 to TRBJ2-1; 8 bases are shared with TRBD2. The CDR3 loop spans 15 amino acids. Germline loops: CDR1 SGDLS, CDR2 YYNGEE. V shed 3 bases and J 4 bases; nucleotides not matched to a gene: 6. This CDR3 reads CASSGSGIGYNEQFF. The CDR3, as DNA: TGTGCCAGCAGCGGTAGCGGGATAGGGTACAATGAGCAGTTCTTC.

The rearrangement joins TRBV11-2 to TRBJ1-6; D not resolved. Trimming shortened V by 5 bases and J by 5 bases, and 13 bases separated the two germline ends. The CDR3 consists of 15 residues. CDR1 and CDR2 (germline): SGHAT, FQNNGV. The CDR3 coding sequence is TGTGCCAGCAGCCCGACCGGGCAGGATAATTCACCCCTCCACTTT. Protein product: CASSPTGQDNSPLHF.